A selection of T cell receptor beta chains follows, all from one sample in a study of shared clonotypes between healthy human individuals. Assay: immunoSEQ multiplex PCR; the TCRdb copy retains only in-frame clones and omits some. The sample holds approximately 2,000,000 clones, around 90% seen once. Sequencing was done on a sample of naive CD4+ T cells from PBMCs. These receptors were taken from a man between 18 and 35 years old in good health. Some clones in this sample may be carry-over from other donors' samples. The CDR3 runs from the conserved cysteine through the conserved F or W. D genes are given only for firm matches. Not every row has a clone size; where given, it reads once, few, many or a size class.

D: TRBD2; size: NA; J: TRBJ2-5; V: TRBV4-2; DNA: TGTGCCAGCAGCCAAGACCACCCCGGGACTAGCGGGAGGGATGGAGAGACCCAGTACTTC; CDR3: CASSQDHPGTSGRDGETQYF
D: TRBD2; size: NA; J: TRBJ2-7; V: TRBV29-1; DNA: TGCAGCGTTGAGGCGGGAGGGCCTAACTACGAGCAGTACTTC; CDR3: CSVEAGGPNYEQYF
D: NA; size: NA; J: TRBJ1-2; V: TRBV7-2; DNA: TGTGCCAGCAGCTCCCCGGCGGGTGGTGGCTACACCTTC; CDR3: CASSSPAGGGYTF
D: NA; size: NA; J: TRBJ2-2; V: TRBV7-6; DNA: TGTGCCAGCAGCTTAGTGTCCGGGAGTATCACCGGGGAGCTGTTTTTT; CDR3: CASSLVSGSITGELFF
D: TRBD2; size: NA; J: TRBJ2-7; V: TRBV18; DNA: TGTGCCAGCTCACTTTCAAGGACTAGCTTGAACGAGCAGTACTTC; CDR3: CASSLSRTSLNEQYF
D: NA; size: NA; J: TRBJ2-5; V: TRBV19; DNA: TGTGCCAGTAGTATCAGCCAGGGCCAAAAGACCCAGTACTTC; CDR3: CASSISQGQKTQYF
D: NA; size: few; J: TRBJ1-5; V: TRBV27; DNA: TGTGCCAGCAGGGGGCCTAGCAATCAGCCCCAGCATTTT; CDR3: CASRGPSNQPQHF
D: NA; size: NA; J: TRBJ2-1; V: TRBV10-3; DNA: TGTGCCATCAGCCCGGGACGTCAAACCACGGACAATGAGCAGTTCTTC; CDR3: CAISPGRQTTDNEQFF
D: TRBD2; size: NA; J: TRBJ2-3; V: TRBV15; DNA: TGTGCCACCAGCATAAGGCTAGCGGCTAGCACAGATACGCAGTATTTT; CDR3: CATSIRLAASTDTQYF
D: NA; size: NA; J: TRBJ1-2; V: TRBV6-6; DNA: TGTGCCAGCAGCTCGGGGGGGGGCTTTTTCTATGGCTACACCTTC; CDR3: CASSSGGGFFYGYTF
D: NA; size: NA; J: TRBJ1-1; V: TRBV30; DNA: TGTGCCTGGAGTGGACGGAGCACTGAAGCTTTCTTT; CDR3: CAWSGRSTEAFF
D: NA; size: NA; J: TRBJ1-1; V: TRBV13; DNA: TGTGCCAGCAGCCCAAGAGTAGGGGGGGCTTTCTTT; CDR3: CASSPRVGGAFF
D: NA; size: NA; J: TRBJ2-5; V: TRBV15; DNA: TGTGCCACCAGCAGAGATGTAACGGCCCAGTACTTC; CDR3: CATSRDVTAQYF
D: NA; size: NA; J: TRBJ2-2; V: TRBV11-2; DNA: TGTGCCAGCAGCTTAGGCAGGGAAGTCACCGGGGAGCTGTTTTTT; CDR3: CASSLGREVTGELFF
D: NA; size: NA; J: TRBJ2-5; V: TRBV10-3; DNA: TGTGCCATCAGCTATACTGGGACCCGGGGGACCCAGTACTTC; CDR3: CAISYTGTRGTQYF
D: NA; size: NA; J: TRBJ2-7; V: TRBV28; DNA: TGTGCCAGCAGTTTTGTGAAGGCCTACTACGAGCAGTACTTC; CDR3: CASSFVKAYYEQYF
D: NA; size: NA; J: TRBJ2-7; V: TRBV19; DNA: TGTGCCAGTAGTATGACCTCGGGAGTTGAGCAGTACTTC; CDR3: CASSMTSGVEQYF
D: TRBD2; size: NA; J: TRBJ2-2; V: TRBV5-1; DNA: TGCGCCAGCCGAAGCGACCCTAGCGGTACTACCGGGGAGCTGTTTTTT; CDR3: CASRSDPSGTTGELFF
D: TRBD1; size: NA; J: TRBJ2-1; V: TRBV28; DNA: TGTGCCAGCAGTTCACCGGGACAGATAAACAATGAGCAGTTCTTC; CDR3: CASSSPGQINNEQFF
D: NA; size: NA; J: TRBJ2-7; V: TRBV5-1; DNA: TGCGCCAGCAGCTCGACTACGAGGGTATCCTACGAGCAGTACTTC; CDR3: CASSSTTRVSYEQYF
D: NA; size: NA; J: TRBJ2-1; V: TRBV7-3; DNA: TGTGCCAGCAGCTTAATGTCCGGGCCTGGTAATGAGCAGTTCTTC; CDR3: CASSLMSGPGNEQFF
D: TRBD1; size: NA; J: TRBJ2-7; V: TRBV27; DNA: TGTGCCAGCAGCCCTTGGACAGGGGGGACCTACGAGCAGTACTTC; CDR3: CASSPWTGGTYEQYF
D: NA; size: NA; J: TRBJ1-3; V: TRBV12-2; DNA: TGTGCAAGTCGCTTATTGACAGGGGGTCCTGGAAACACCATATATTTT; CDR3: CASRLLTGGPGNTIYF
D: NA; size: once; J: TRBJ2-1; V: TRBV20-1; DNA: TGCAGTGCTAGAGGGGGGGGCGAGCAGTTCTTC; CDR3: CSARGGGEQFF
D: NA; size: NA; J: TRBJ1-4; V: TRBV5-1; DNA: TGCGCCAGCAGCTTGGATGAAAAACTGTTTTTT; CDR3: CASSLDEKLFF
D: NA; size: once; J: TRBJ2-1; V: TRBV7-8; DNA: TGTGCCAGCAGCTTTACCCGAACCCGAAACAATGAGCAGTTCTTC; CDR3: CASSFTRTRNNEQFF
D: NA; size: NA; J: TRBJ2-2; V: TRBV7-9; DNA: TGTGCCAGCAGCCCAGCCCTTACGAGCGCGGCCGGGGAGCTGTTTTTT; CDR3: CASSPALTSAAGELFF
D: NA; size: once; J: TRBJ1-1; V: TRBV6-5; DNA: TGTGCCAGCAGTTACTCGAGGTGGGCGGAGGCTGAAGCTTTCTTT; CDR3: CASSYSRWAEAEAFF
D: NA; size: NA; J: TRBJ1-1; V: TRBV28; DNA: TGTGCCAGCAGTGTAGACGGATTGAACACTGAAGCTTTCTTT; CDR3: CASSVDGLNTEAFF
D: TRBD1; size: few; J: TRBJ1-1; V: TRBV4-1; DNA: TGCGCCAGCAGCCAGATTGGACAGGTAGAGACTGAAGCTTTCTTT; CDR3: CASSQIGQVETEAFF
D: TRBD1; size: once; J: TRBJ1-2; V: TRBV30; DNA: TGTGCCTGGAGGGCATACAGGGGTGGCTACACCTTC; CDR3: CAWRAYRGGYTF
D: NA; size: NA; J: TRBJ1-4; V: TRBV15; DNA: TGTGCCACCAGCAGAGATATTACGGGGATTGGTGAAAAACTGTTTTTT; CDR3: CATSRDITGIGEKLFF
D: NA; size: once; J: TRBJ1-2; V: TRBV29-1; DNA: TGCAGCGTTGCCCTAGGGGTTAACTATGGCTACACCTTC; CDR3: CSVALGVNYGYTF
D: TRBD2; size: once; J: TRBJ2-4; V: TRBV4-3; DNA: TGCGCCAGCAGCCAAAGCGTACAGCGGGAAGCCAAAAACATTCAGTACTTC; CDR3: CASSQSVQREAKNIQYF
D: NA; size: NA; J: TRBJ2-7; V: TRBV14; DNA: TGTGCCAGCAGGGGTTGGGCAGGCTACGAGCAGTACTTC; CDR3: CASRGWAGYEQYF
D: NA; size: NA; J: TRBJ2-1; V: TRBV30; DNA: TGTGCCTGGGGTGGAGTCTACAATGAGCAGTTCTTC; CDR3: CAWGGVYNEQFF
D: TRBD1; size: NA; J: TRBJ1-2; V: TRBV5-4; DNA: TGTGCCAGCAGGCCAGGGGGGCTCAACTATGGCTACACCTTC; CDR3: CASRPGGLNYGYTF
D: NA; size: few; J: TRBJ2-1; V: TRBV9; DNA: TGTGCCAGCAGCGTAGGATCGGTAGTCGATGAGCAGTTCTTC; CDR3: CASSVGSVVDEQFF
D: NA; size: NA; J: TRBJ1-2; V: TRBV20-1; DNA: TGCAGTGCTAGAGAGTATGGCTACACCTTC; CDR3: CSAREYGYTF
D: NA; size: once; J: TRBJ2-7; V: TRBV29-1; DNA: TGCAGCGTCGGCTGGAGGGGGTCCTACGAGCAGTACTTC; CDR3: CSVGWRGSYEQYF
D: NA; size: NA; J: TRBJ2-7; V: TRBV6-5; DNA: TGTGCCAGCACCAAGGGGGGTCTGAGGCGGCACGAGCAGTACTTC; CDR3: CASTKGGLRRHEQYF
D: TRBD1; size: NA; J: TRBJ2-7; V: TRBV7-8; DNA: TGTGCCAGCAGCTATGACAGGGAATACGAGCAGTACTTC; CDR3: CASSYDREYEQYF
D: NA; size: few; J: TRBJ1-2; V: TRBV5-1; DNA: TGCGCCAGCAGCTTAATCGACGGCAGAGCTAACTATGGCTACACCTTC; CDR3: CASSLIDGRANYGYTF
D: TRBD2; size: NA; J: TRBJ2-2; V: TRBV11-2; DNA: TGTGCCAGCAGCTCGGGACTAGCATCCGGGGAGCTGTTTTTT; CDR3: CASSSGLASGELFF
D: NA; size: once; J: TRBJ2-1; V: TRBV10-1; DNA: TGCGCCAGCAGGGAAGACCCCTACAATGAGCAGTTCTTC; CDR3: CASREDPYNEQFF
D: NA; size: NA; J: TRBJ1-1; V: TRBV6-6; DNA: TGTGCCAGCAGAACCGGACCAAACACTGAAGCTTTCTTT; CDR3: CASRTGPNTEAFF
D: NA; size: NA; J: TRBJ2-3; V: TRBV29-1; DNA: TGCAGCGTTGAAGGCAAAAATGGGGATACGCAGTATTTT; CDR3: CSVEGKNGDTQYF
D: TRBD1; size: NA; J: TRBJ2-3; V: TRBV18; DNA: TGTGCCAGCTCACTTGGACAGGGGGCAGATACGCAGTATTTT; CDR3: CASSLGQGADTQYF
D: TRBD2; size: NA; J: TRBJ2-7; V: TRBV4-2; DNA: TGTGCCAGCAGCCAAACCGGGACTAGCGGGAGTAGATTCCCCTACGAGCAGTACTTC; CDR3: CASSQTGTSGSRFPYEQYF
D: NA; size: NA; J: TRBJ2-7; V: TRBV29-1; DNA: TGCAGCGCCAAGCCAAAGGGGTCCTCCTACGAGCAGTACTTC; CDR3: CSAKPKGSSYEQYF
D: NA; size: NA; J: TRBJ1-5; V: TRBV19; DNA: TGTGCCAGTAGCCCCCCCGGGGTGGTGTCCCAGCATTTT; CDR3: CASSPPGVVSQHF
D: NA; size: NA; J: TRBJ1-3; V: TRBV5-1; DNA: TGCGCCAGCAGCTTGGGGCCCGGGGGTGCTGGAAACACCATATATTTT; CDR3: CASSLGPGGAGNTIYF
D: TRBD1; size: NA; J: TRBJ2-2; V: TRBV9; DNA: TGTGCCAGCAGCACGGGGACAGGGAACACCGGGGAGCTGTTTTTT; CDR3: CASSTGTGNTGELFF
D: TRBD1; size: NA; J: TRBJ2-2; V: TRBV30; DNA: TGTGCCTGGACGGGACAGGGCGGGAAAACCGGGGAGCTGTTTTTT; CDR3: CAWTGQGGKTGELFF
D: NA; size: NA; J: TRBJ2-7; V: TRBV6-5; DNA: TGTGCCAGCAGTTATGGGGGCAGGCAGTACTTC; CDR3: CASSYGGRQYF
D: NA; size: NA; J: TRBJ1-2; V: TRBV18; DNA: TGTGCCAGCTCCGGGGGTTTCGGCTACACCTTC; CDR3: CASSGGFGYTF
D: TRBD1; size: once; J: TRBJ2-7; V: TRBV28; DNA: TGTGCCAGCACCTCGGACAGGGGGCGCGACGAGCAGTACTTC; CDR3: CASTSDRGRDEQYF
D: NA; size: NA; J: TRBJ2-7; V: TRBV6-5; DNA: TGTGCCAGCAGTCCTAGGGTTTCCTACGAGCAGTACTTC; CDR3: CASSPRVSYEQYF
D: NA; size: NA; J: TRBJ2-4; V: TRBV18; DNA: TGTGCCAGCTCACCCTGGAAGGGGCTCGAAAACATTCAGTACTTC; CDR3: CASSPWKGLENIQYF
D: NA; size: NA; J: TRBJ2-3; V: TRBV9; DNA: TGTGCCAGCAGCGTATTTGGCGATATACCGACAGATACGCAGTATTTT; CDR3: CASSVFGDIPTDTQYF